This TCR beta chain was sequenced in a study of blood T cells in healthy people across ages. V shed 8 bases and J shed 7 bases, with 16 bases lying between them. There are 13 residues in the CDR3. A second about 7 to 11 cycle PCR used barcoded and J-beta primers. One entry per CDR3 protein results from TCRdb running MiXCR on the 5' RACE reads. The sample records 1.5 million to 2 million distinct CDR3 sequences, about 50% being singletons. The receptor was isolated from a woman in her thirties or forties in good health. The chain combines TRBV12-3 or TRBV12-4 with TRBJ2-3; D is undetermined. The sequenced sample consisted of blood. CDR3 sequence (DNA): TGTGCCAGCTCGCTCGGTCGGGTGAATACGCAGTATTTT. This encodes CASSLGRVNTQYF.